Below are 16 T cell receptor beta chains sequenced from a single sample in a study of cytomegalovirus exposure and HLA in healthy donors. The PCR was carried out with 60 Vbeta primers and 13 Jbeta primers. The table came from immunoSEQ multiplex PCR; TCRdb's copy has only in-frame clones and leaves some out. The data show roughly 100,000 clones, with approximately 9% seen just once and just over 5% held by the top ten. Sequences were obtained from PBMCs. These receptors originate from a man over 45 in good health and CMV-seropositive.

This chain connects TRBV6-1 to TRBJ2-5; TRBD1 aligns across 12 bases. Looked up from germline, CDR1 is MNHNS and CDR2 is SASEGT. The CDR3 extends over 16 amino acids. The trim removed 4 bases at V and 5 bases at J, leaving 8 bases unmatched. The CDR3 region is CASSVRDRGRVETQYF. The CDR3 DNA reads TGTGCCAGCAGTGTCCGGGACAGGGGGCGCGTTGAGACCCAGTACTTC.

The chain employs TRBV19 and TRBJ2-5, with D uncertain. Gene TRBJ2-7 matches the end of the DNA better, so the J call may be wrong. The V gene's germline CDR1 is LNHDA and CDR2 SQIVND (reference sequence). There are 14 residues in the CDR3. CDR3 residues: CASSIGRLTYEQYF. The CDR3, as DNA: TGTGCCAGTAGTATTGGAAGACTTACCTACGAGCAGTACTTC.

This rearrangement joins TRBV2 to TRBJ2-7; TRBD2 agrees at 12 bases. The CDR3 extends over 16 amino acids. The germline gives CDR1 SNHLY, CDR2 FYNNEI. Losses at the gene ends were 0 bases for V and 5 bases for J; bases not matched to a gene: 5. As DNA, the CDR3 is TGTGCCAGCAGTGAAGCCTTACTAGCGGGGGGTCACGAGCAGTACTTC. Protein product: CASSEALLAGGHEQYF. Filled out from reference TRBV2 and TRBJ2-7, the complete variable domain reads EPEVTQTPSHQVTQMGQEVILRCVPISNHLYFYWYRQILGQKVEFLVSFYNNEISEKSEIFDDQFSVERPDGSNFTLKIRSTKLEDSAMYFCASSEALLAGGHEQYFGPGTRLTVT.

This clone showed up just a few times. The chain carries TRBV5-4 and TRBJ2-2; D remains ambiguous. The germline V gene has CDR1 SGHNT and CDR2 YYREEE (reference sequence). Trimming pared 2 bases from V and 5 bases from J, leaving 4 bases between. CDR3 length equals 12 residues. In nucleotides, the CDR3 is TGTGCCAGCAGCTTCACTACCGGGGAGCTGTTTTTT. As protein: CASSFTTGELFF.

The sample holds a few counts of this clone. The rearrangement links TRBV18 to TRBJ2-4, with 11 nucleotides matching TRBD2. The CDR3 runs to 17 residues. With V trimmed by 0 bases and J by 5 bases, 6 bases remained unmatched. The germline V gene encodes CDR1 KGHSH and CDR2 LQKENI. CDR3 protein: CASSPPILAGVENIQYF. The DNA for the CDR3 is TGTGCCAGCTCACCACCGATACTAGCGGGAGTCGAAAACATTCAGTACTTC.

The rearrangement links TRBV6-1 to TRBJ1-5; D possibly corresponds to TRBD1 (5 bases). The CDR3 runs to 13 residues. V was clipped by 2 bases and J by 7 bases, with 9 bases between them. Germline CDR1 is MNHNS and CDR2 is SASEGT. DNA of the CDR3: TGTGCCAGCAGTGAATCGGGGGGGCAGCCCCAGCATTTT. Protein sequence: CASSESGGQPQHF.

For the CDR3, the DNA is TGTGCCAGCAGGTATAGCAATCAGCCCCAGCATTTT. Translation: CASRYSNQPQHF. The chain uses TRBV28 and TRBJ1-5; D call uncertain. The CDR3 has 12 amino acids. Trimming left V 6 bases short and J 0 bases short, with 3 bases between. The germline gives CDR1 MDHEN, CDR2 SYDVKM.

With regard to this clone: Other nucleotide sequences in the sample specify the same CDR3. As DNA, the CDR3 is TGTGCCAGCAGTGGGCTAGGGGCCACAGATACGCAGTATTTT. Its protein is CASSGLGATDTQYF. The chain employs TRBV2 and TRBJ2-3, with TRBD1 as a possible D gene (5 bases). Germline V gives CDR1 SNHLY, CDR2 FYNNEI. The V end lost 4 bases, the J end lost 2 bases, and 10 bases lay between the germline ends. The CDR3 runs 14 residues. The whole variable domain, filled in from reference TRBV2 and TRBJ2-3, reads EPEVTQTPSHQVTQMGQEVILRCVPISNHLYFYWYRQILGQKVEFLVSFYNNEISEKSEIFDDQFSVERPDGSNFTLKIRSTKLEDSAMYFCASSGLGATDTQYFGPGTRLTVL.

The genes are TRBV5-6 and TRBJ2-5; TRBD2 agrees at 8 bases. V shed 0 bases and J 4 bases; nucleotides not matched to a gene: 5. The CDR3 length is 15 residues. The germline V gene has CDR1 SGHDT and CDR2 YYEEEE. This CDR3 is CASSLETAGGETQYF. The CDR3 region has the DNA TGTGCCAGCAGCTTGGAAACGGCGGGAGGAGAGACCCAGTACTTC.

V is TRBV6-6 and J is TRBJ2-7, with a weak D call TRBD2 (6 bases). Germline V gene lookup returns CDR1 MNHNY and CDR2 SVGAGI (reference sequence). The CDR3 covers 14 residues. The V gene lost 8 bases and the J gene lost 0 bases, with 14 bases spanning the gap. The CDR3 sequence: CASRPPGSSYEQYF. The DNA of the CDR3 is TGTGCCAGCCGACCACCCGGGAGCTCCTACGAGCAGTACTTC.

The CDR3 region is CSVERGAPDTEAFF. The CDR3 bases are TGCAGCGTTGAACGGGGGGCCCCGGACACTGAAGCTTTCTTT. The chain employs TRBV29-1 and TRBJ1-1; TRBD1 might be the D (6 bases). The CDR3 totals 14 residues. Germline assignment: CDR1 SQVTM and CDR2 ANQGSEA. V lost 2 bases and J lost 3, with 13 bases in between.

This clone occurred a few times. The V call is TRBV7-9, the J call TRBJ2-2; the D gene is possibly TRBD1 (6 bases). Germline CDR1 is SEHNR and CDR2 is FQNEAQ (reference sequence). The CDR3 is 13 amino acids. The V and J ends lost 6 bases and 7 bases respectively, with 12 bases between them. CDR3 DNA: TGTGCCAGCAGACAGGGAAGGGACGGGGAGCTGTTTTTT. This encodes CASRQGRDGELFF.

This clone was detected ten times or more. The chain has TRBV5-1 and TRBJ2-7; 13 positions agree with TRBD2. Germline V lookup: CDR1 SGHRS, CDR2 YFSETQ. The CDR3 covers 16 residues. With 4 bases clipped from V and 5 bases from J, the junction kept 9 bases outside the gene matches. The CDR3 bases are TGCGCCAGCAGCCCTCGGACTAGCGGGAGTCCCCACGAGCAGTACTTC. Its translation is CASSPRTSGSPHEQYF. Variable domain in full (rest from reference TRBV5-1 and TRBJ2-7): KAGVTQTPRYLIKTRGQQVTLSCSPISGHRSVSWYQQTPGQGLQFLFEYFSETQRNKGNFPGRFSGRQFSNSRSEMNVSTLELGDSALYLCASSPRTSGSPHEQYFGPGTRLTVT.

This chain connects TRBV6-1 to TRBJ2-6; the match to TRBD1 covers 11 bases. J was trimmed by 3 bases and V by 2 bases; bases with no gene match: 12. The V gene's germline CDR1 is MNHNS and CDR2 SASEGT. This CDR3 is built from 20 residues. The CDR3 protein is CASSERGDRGSAYGANVLTF. In nucleotides, the CDR3 is TGTGCCAGCAGTGAACGTGGGGACAGGGGGTCAGCTTATGGGGCCAACGTCCTGACTTTC.

The rearrangement joins TRBV5-6 to TRBJ2-1; weak D call: TRBD2 (5 bases). Germline CDR1 and CDR2: SGHDT and YYEEEE. Trimming removed 4 bases at V and 9 bases at J, with 17 bases between. There are 14 residues in the CDR3. The CDR3 region is CASSLLPGNSEQFF. CDR3 in DNA: TGTGCCAGCAGCCTCCTGCCGGGAAACAGTGAGCAGTTCTTC.

Only a few counts were recorded for this clone. The rearrangement joins TRBV6-6 to TRBJ1-5; D unclear. CDR3 length equals 16 residues. The germline V gene encodes CDR1 MNHNY and CDR2 SVGAGI (reference sequence). V dropped 6 bases and J dropped 0 bases, with 15 bases sitting between them. CDR3 loop: CASRPPDGVSNQPQHF. The CDR3 nucleotides are TGTGCCAGCAGGCCCCCCGACGGAGTTAGCAATCAGCCCCAGCATTTT.